The 22 T cell receptor beta chains given below trace back to one sample, sequenced in a study of regulatory T cells in long-lasting Graves disease. CDR3-region Arm-PCR and iRepertoire HTBI primers produced the TCR beta libraries. TCRdb itself ran the multiplex PCR reads through MiXCR, one entry per CDR3 protein. In the table there are around 450,000 distinct CDR3 sequences, roughly 17% of which are singletons. Time point specified: newly diagnosed GD, antithyroid drugs for less than 3 months. RNA from PBMCs was the source of the TCR library. These records were also assigned to another study, of T cells in Graves' hyperthyroidism and ophthalmopathy.

This specimen consisted of peripheral blood mononuclear cells (PBMCs), obtained at new diagnosis, from a patient treated with antithyroid drugs. These receptors all come from a man aged 40-49 years with Graves disease.

Ten or more counts support this clonotype. J is TRBJ2-1 and V is TRBV6-1; 9 bases are a match to TRBD1. The CDR3 is 14 amino acids. V lost 5 bases to trimming and J lost 7 bases; unmatched junction nucleotides: 6. The germline CDR1 and CDR2 sequences are MNHNS and SASEGT. The CDR3 DNA reads TGTGCCAGCAGTCAACGGGACAGGGTGAATGAGCAGTTCTTC. It yields the protein CASSQRDRVNEQFF.

This clonotype was seen ten or more times. The junction departs from the called germline gene at one end, perhaps through a read error. The V and J genes are TRBV5-1 and TRBJ2-7, with D unclear. The CDR3 loop spans 12 amino acids. Looked up from germline, CDR1 is SGHRS and CDR2 is YFSETQ. CDR3 nucleotide sequence: TGTGCCAGCAGTTTACCCTCCTACGAGCAGTACTTC. Residues: CASSLPSYEQYF.

This clonotype was counted at least ten times. The gene calls are TRBV9 and TRBJ2-7; D is uncertain. The V gene's germline CDR1 is SGDLS and CDR2 YYNGEE. There are 15 residues in the CDR3. V was clipped by 3 bases and J by 3 bases, with 16 bases between them. For the CDR3, the DNA is TGTGCCAGCAGCGGTTCTTCGGACGAGGTCTACGAGCAGTACTTC. This translates into CASSGSSDEVYEQYF. The whole variable domain, filled in from reference TRBV9 and TRBJ2-7, reads DSGVTQTPKHLITATGQRVTLRCSPRSGDLSVYWYQQSLDQGLQFLIQYYNGEERAKGNILERFSAQQFPDLHSELNLSSLELGDSALYFCASSGSSDEVYEQYFGPGTRLTVT.

At least ten counts were recorded for this clonotype. V usage is TRBV27 and J usage is TRBJ2-5; TRBD2 might be the D (6 bases). Germline V gene lookup returns CDR1 MNHEY and CDR2 SMNVEV (reference sequence). Trimming stripped 7 bases from V and 2 bases from J, with 20 bases between. This CDR3 contains 16 residues. The CDR3 nucleotides read TGTGCCAGCACCCTTGCCGGGACTCGATTGCAAGAGACCCAGTACTTC. This encodes CASTLAGTRLQETQYF.

This clonotype was found a few times. This chain connects TRBV12-3 or TRBV12-4 to TRBJ1-3, with D perhaps TRBD1 (6 bases). Trimming cost V 7 bases and J 2 bases, with 6 bases left between them. The CDR3 runs to 12 residues. The chain's CDR3 is CASTGAGNTIYF. DNA of the CDR3: TGTGCCAGCACAGGGGCTGGAAACACCATATATTTT.

Concerning this clonotype itself: Lacking the conserved final phenylalanine or tryptophan, this CDR3 likely reflects a read error. The chain joins TRBV20-1 to TRBJ2-7, with D possibly TRBD2 on 6 matching bases. Germline CDR1 is DFQATT and CDR2 is SNEGSKA (reference sequence). V was cut by 1 base and J by 7 bases, with 29 bases left in between. The CDR3 spans 18 residues. The CDR3 region is CSARAPNRAGGTTGEQYL. CDR3 sequence (DNA): TGCAGTGCTAGAGCCCCCAATCGGGCGGGCGGGACCACGGGGGAGCAGTACCTC.

Only a few counts were recorded for this clonotype. The chain joins TRBV19 to TRBJ2-3; the D is unclear. The CDR3 loop spans 13 amino acids. Germline CDR1 LNHDA, CDR2 SQIVND (reference sequence). Trimming cost V 4 bases and J 1 base, with 6 bases left between them. The CDR3 DNA reads as TGTGCCAGTAGTACCTTAGGCACAGATACGCAGTATTTT. Translating it yields CASSTLGTDTQYF.

The rearrangement links TRBV4-1 to TRBJ2-7; D perhaps matches TRBD1 (6 bases). The CDR3 loop spans 17 amino acids. V lost 4 bases, J lost 6 bases, and 25 bases lay in between. Germline V CDR1 and CDR2: MGHRA, YSYEKL. CDR3 residues: CASSLALEAGETVEQYF. The CDR3 nucleotides are TGCGCCAGCAGCCTCGCCCTGGAGGCAGGGGAAACGGTCGAGCAGTACTTC.

The CDR3 DNA is TGTGCCAGCCAGGACGGTAACTATGGCTACACCTTC. As protein: CASQDGNYGYTF. The chain employs TRBV6-1 and TRBJ1-2; no clear D. The CDR3 is 12 amino acids. Germline assignment: CDR1 MNHNS and CDR2 SASEGT. Trimming removed 8 bases from V and 1 base from J, with 8 bases in between.

This clonotype came up many times. V and J are TRBV20-1 and TRBJ2-7; the D is unclear. The CDR3 loop spans 11 amino acids. Germline V CDR1 and CDR2: DFQATT, SNEGSKA (reference sequence). V was clipped by 6 bases and J by 2 bases, with 8 bases between them. Here the CDR3 reads CSAIDAYEQYF. For the CDR3, the DNA is TGCAGTGCAATAGACGCCTACGAGCAGTACTTC.

V and J are TRBV11-2 and TRBJ2-1; 11 bases map to TRBD2. V was pared by 3 bases and J by 5 bases, with 12 bases of the junction left unmatched. Germline V gene sequence: CDR1 SGHAT, CDR2 FQNNGV. This CDR3 spans 18 amino acids. This CDR3 reads CASSLGTSGSQPHNEQFF. CDR3 coding DNA: TGTGCCAGCAGCTTGGGTACTAGCGGGAGTCAACCTCACAATGAGCAGTTCTTC.

CDR3 DNA sequence: TGCAGCGGTCGGACAGGGCCAACAGATACGCAGTATTTT. This gives the protein CSGRTGPTDTQYF. This chain links TRBV29-1 with TRBJ2-3; 8 nucleotides align to TRBD1. V gave up 7 bases and J gave up 3 bases; unmatched junction bases: 6. The length of the CDR3 is 13 residues. Germline assignment: CDR1 SQVTM and CDR2 ANQGSEA.

The rearrangement uses TRBV5-1 and TRBJ2-3, with a tentative D call TRBD2 (5 bases). Between the trimmed V and J ends, which lost 4 bases and 6 bases, there was a span of 15 bases. The CDR3 totals 14 residues. In germline, CDR1 is SGHRS, CDR2 YFSETQ. CDR3 sequence reads: CASSLGREGDTQYF. CDR3 nucleotide sequence: TGCGCCAGCAGCCTAGGACGGGAAGGGGATACGCAGTATTTT.

In its sample, this clonotype was seen a few times. This may come from a read error, since a much larger clone is one base off. V is TRBV12-3 or TRBV12-4 and J is TRBJ1-1, with no clear D. CDR3 size: 12 residues. V lost 3 bases and J 7 bases, leaving 9 bases between the germline ends. The CDR3 DNA sequence: TGTGCCAGCAGTTTTAGCGGGAGTGAAGCTTTCTTT. Its translation is CASSFSGSEAFF.

This clonotype was recorded many times. The rearrangement links TRBV7-3 to TRBJ2-3; D tentatively reads TRBD1 or TRBD2 (5 bases each). The CDR3 is 11 residues long. Germline V gene sequence: CDR1 SGHTA, CDR2 FQGTGA. The ends were cut back, 5 bases at V and 7 bases at J, with 7 bases in the middle. CDR3 coding DNA: TGTGCCAGCAGCCAGGGACATACGCAGTATTTT. Translating gives CASSQGHTQYF.

V and J are TRBV5-1 and TRBJ2-3, with 9 bases that match TRBD1. CDR3 length equals 16 residues. The V gene's germline CDR1 is SGHRS and CDR2 YFSETQ. V trimming: 7 bases; J trimming: 5 bases; junction bases outside the gene matches: 14. The CDR3: CASEPSGTGQRDTQYF. Here the CDR3 DNA reads TGCGCCAGCGAACCATCCGGGACAGGGCAGAGAGATACGCAGTATTTT.

Turning to this clonotype: One junction end disagrees with the germline gene, perhaps due to a read error. The J gene is TRBJ1-6, the V gene TRBV11-2; perhaps TRBD1 as D (5 bases). This CDR3 has 19 amino acids. Germline lookup yields CDR1 SGHAT and CDR2 FQNNGV. The CDR3 sequence: CASSLEGEMPSSHNSPLHF. The CDR3 bases are TGTGCCAGCAGCTTAGAGGGGGAGATGCCCAGCTCCCATAATTCACCCCTCCACTTT.

At least ten counts were recorded for this clonotype. The chain employs TRBV11-2 and TRBJ1-2; 11 bases map to TRBD1. Trimming took 3 bases from V and 0 from J; bases not matched to a gene: 3. From germline, CDR1 is SGHAT and CDR2 FQNNGV. The CDR3 spans 16 residues. CDR3 residues: CASSLPGQGANYGYTF. As DNA, the CDR3 is TGTGCCAGCAGCTTGCCGGGACAGGGGGCTAACTATGGCTACACCTTC.

This clonotype was detected many times. The chain links TRBV2 to TRBJ2-7, with a possible D match to TRBD2 (5 bases). Trimming removed 8 bases from V and 4 bases from J, with 12 bases in between. The germline V gene encodes CDR1 SNHLY and CDR2 FYNNEI. The CDR3 runs 12 residues. As DNA, the CDR3 is TGTGCCAGCGGCCAGAGGGAGTACGAGCAGTACTTC. Its translation: CASGQREYEQYF.

In its sample, this clonotype was seen many times. The chain employs TRBV30 and TRBJ1-2, with 9 bases fitting TRBD1. Trimming at V came to 3 bases and at J to 2 bases, leaving 1 base not matched to a gene. The CDR3 covers 13 residues. The germline V gene has CDR1 GTSNPN and CDR2 SVGIG (reference sequence). The CDR3 spells CAWSDRGNYGYTF. The CDR3, as DNA: TGTGCCTGGAGCGACAGGGGGAACTATGGCTACACCTTC.

V and J are TRBV11-3 and TRBJ2-5; 9 nucleotides line up with TRBD2. The CDR3 is 17 residues long. With V trimmed by 6 bases and J by 4 bases, 15 bases remained unmatched. The germline V gene has CDR1 SGHNT and CDR2 YENEEA. CDR3 protein: CASRKGWREGQSETQYF. The CDR3 nucleotides read TGTGCCAGCAGGAAAGGGTGGCGGGAGGGCCAGTCAGAGACCCAGTACTTC. Together with reference TRBV11-3 and TRBJ2-5, the CDR3 gives the full variable domain: EAGVVQSPRYKIIEKKQPVAFWCNPISGHNTLYWYLQNLGQGPELLIRYENEEAVDDSQLPKDRFSAERLKGVDSTLKIQPAELGDSAVYLCASRKGWREGQSETQYFGPGTRLLVL.

The V and J genes are TRBV28 and TRBJ2-2; D is possibly TRBD1 or TRBD2 (6 bases each). In germline, CDR1 is MDHEN, CDR2 SYDVKM. CDR3 length equals 17 residues. V dropped 4 bases and J dropped 6 bases, with 21 bases sitting between them. The CDR3 region is CASSYPTGGRVAGELFF. The CDR3 DNA reads as TGTGCCAGCAGTTACCCAACCGGGGGCAGGGTGGCCGGGGAGCTGTTTTTT.